This TCR beta chain was sequenced for a study of patients and donors after allogeneic stem cell transplantation. The length of the CDR3 is 13 residues. Germline V gene lookup returns CDR1 LGHNA and CDR2 YSLEER. Trimming cost V 5 bases and J 7 bases, with 11 bases left between them. TCRdb used MiXCR to reprocess the RT-PCR reads, holding one entry per CDR3 protein. The sample includes some 7,100 distinct CDR3 sequences, roughly 13% of them seen just once. This clonotype rates as medium-sized. J is TRBJ2-2 and V is TRBV4-3; D not resolved. This receptor was taken from a human donor who was either an allogeneic HSCT recipient or a stem cell or donor lymphocyte infusion donor (not recorded which). It is not recorded whose cells these are; they may come from a transplant donor. The sample comprised blood, either unsorted or a sorted T cell fraction (not recorded which). The CDR3 DNA reads TGCGCCAGCAGCGAGACGGTGAACGGGGAGCTGTTTTTT. Translating it yields CASSETVNGELFF.